Listed below are T cell receptor beta chains from one sample, sequenced in a study of cytomegalovirus exposure and HLA in healthy donors. Clones were read by immunoSEQ multiplex PCR, and TCRdb kept only the in-frame ones, dropping some. This sample carries some 120,000 clones, about 72% of them seen once, and the ten largest clones take about 1.6%. The specimen sequenced was PBMCs. All receptors derive from a man younger than 45 in good health and CMV-seropositive. Both conserved end residues are trimmed from each CDR3. Fields, in order: D gene, J gene, clone size, V gene, CDR3 protein. The D gene is left open where the match is weak. Expanded clones are given a class, and other clones once, few, many or no size at all.

TRBD1	TRBJ2-3	.	TRBV27	ASSFQGVDTQY
TRBD1	TRBJ1-5	once	TRBV6-5	ASSTGQSSNQPQH
.	TRBJ1-4	.	TRBV19	ASSITGTPEQKLF
TRBD1	TRBJ2-7	.	TRBV18	ASSPRQGTGYEQY
.	TRBJ2-3	few	TRBV4-2	ASSLQAPTDTQY
.	TRBJ2-3	few	TRBV29-1	SVDDGGTDTQY
.	TRBJ1-4	.	TRBV28	ASSRRVAFNEKLF
.	TRBJ1-1	few	TRBV7-2	ASSPNLVSTEAF
TRBD1	TRBJ1-1	.	TRBV2	ASSARTGATEAF
.	TRBJ2-1	.	TRBV2	ASGGLGNEQF
TRBD2	TRBJ2-7	.	TRBV28	ASSFGHTSGSSTYEQY
TRBD2	TRBJ2-7	.	TRBV27	ASSLRVTSGRAKYEQY
TRBD1	TRBJ1-4	.	TRBV19	ASSVSTNRGEKLF
TRBD1	TRBJ2-5	.	TRBV7-9	ASSLGSQGMLETQY
TRBD2	TRBJ2-7	.	TRBV27	ASSSPSQREGLGEQY
TRBD2	TRBJ2-1	.	TRBV19	ASSINSGRLYNEQF
TRBD2	TRBJ2-2	.	TRBV2	ASRGLAGETGELF